This entry is about one TCR beta chain. This clone's antigen is unknown. The record has no base qualities; no much larger clone is one base away. The data stem from a study of patients and donors after allogeneic stem cell transplantation (dated by TCRdb to 2018 to 2020). The CDR3 measures 14 amino acids from cysteine to phenylalanine. Only the CDR3 DNA stays, 42 bases, in frame from base 1. V drops 3 bases and J drops 8 bases, leaving 14 bases in between. The library was built by means of RT-PCR. Sequencing was performed on a NextSeq 550. Using fastp trimming at Q25 and MiXCR clonotype assembly, TCRdb reanalyzed the public sequencing data and kept in-frame beta chains. Identical CDR3 protein sequences are pooled into one entry, listed with their most common genes and DNA. Present in this sample are approximately 220,000 distinct CDR3 sequences, less than 50% of which were seen just once. The ten most abundant clones make up 9.5% to 13% of the sample.

Sample: blood, either unsorted or a sorted T cell fraction (not recorded which). The TCR was taken from a human donor who was either an allogeneic HSCT recipient or a stem cell or donor lymphocyte infusion donor (not recorded which). It is not recorded whose cells these are; they may come from a transplant donor. In this chain, TRBV12-3 or TRBV12-4 is recombined with TRBJ2-1; the D gene identity is not certain. The CDR3 here reads CASSFGVQSHEQFF. DNA sequence: TGTGCCAGCAGTTTCGGTGTCCAATCCCATGAGCAGTTCTTC.